A single sample is the source of the 10 T cell receptor beta chains below, sequenced in a study of OX40 agonist ivuxolimab in advanced cancers. Only in-frame clones appear in the TCRdb table, and some are missing; sequencing was by immunoSEQ multiplex PCR. The table has around 64,000 clones, roughly 90% seen once; the top ten hold 6% to 8.5%. The input for sequencing was CD4+ or CD8+ T cells sorted from blood, taken in a trial of the OX40 agonist ivuxolimab. The receptors here all came from an adult with an advanced solid tumor such as melanoma, head and neck, liver or kidney cancer.

The V gene is TRBV4-1, the J gene TRBJ2-1, with D perhaps assigned TRBD1 or TRBD2 (6 bases each). The CDR3 sequence is 16 residues long. Germline assignment: CDR1 MGHRA and CDR2 YSYEKL. V gave up 1 base and J gave up 7 bases, with 17 bases separating them. The CDR3 nucleotides read TGCGCCAGCAGCCAAGCCCCCGGGGGCCCGGCTAATGAGCAGTTCTTC. Translated: CASSQAPGGPANEQFF.

The chain joins TRBV7-9 to TRBJ2-2; D possibly corresponds to TRBD1 (5 bases). The V end was cut by 3 bases, the J end by 0 bases, with 8 bases between. The germline V gene encodes CDR1 SEHNR and CDR2 FQNEAQ (reference sequence). There are 15 residues in the CDR3. In nucleotides, the CDR3 is TGTGCCAGCAGCTTGCTGGGGCCGAACACCGGGGAGCTGTTTTTT. Amino acid sequence: CASSLLGPNTGELFF. The full variable domain, completed using reference TRBV7-9 and TRBJ2-2, is DTGVSQNPRHKITKRGQNVTFRCDPISEHNRLYWYRQTLGQGPEFLTYFQNEAQLEKSRLLSDRFSAERPKGSFSTLEIQRTEQGDSAMYLCASSLLGPNTGELFFGEGSRLTVL.

V is TRBV5-4 and J is TRBJ2-7; D is perhaps TRBD1 or TRBD2 (5 bases each). Trimming cost V 4 bases and J 2 bases, with 10 bases left between them. Germline lookup yields CDR1 SGHNT and CDR2 YYREEE (reference sequence). This CDR3 spans 13 amino acids. CDR3 region: CASSRDPTYEQYF. DNA for the CDR3: TGTGCCAGCAGCAGGGACCCCACCTACGAGCAGTACTTC.

The chain joins TRBV5-1 to TRBJ2-3; D may be TRBD2 (5 bases). The CDR3 runs 16 residues. The V and J ends lost 4 bases and 0 bases respectively, with 15 bases between them. The germline V gene encodes CDR1 SGHRS and CDR2 YFSETQ. CDR3 residues: CASSTGGQTSTDTQYF. CDR3 DNA sequence: TGCGCCAGCAGCACCGGCGGGCAGACTAGCACAGATACGCAGTATTTT.

The V call is TRBV6-1, the J call TRBJ2-5, with TRBD1 matching over 7 bases. The CDR3 totals 13 residues. Germline CDR1 MNHNS, CDR2 SASEGT. The V gene end was trimmed by 7 bases and the J gene end by 1 base; junction bases not matched to a gene: 3. The CDR3 loop is CASTGTAQETQYF. CDR3 nucleotide sequence: TGTGCCAGCACTGGGACAGCCCAAGAGACCCAGTACTTC.

This clone was recorded only once. CDR3 loop: CASSLGGPAETQYF. CDR3 bases: TGTGCCAGCAGCTTAGGAGGTCCCGCGGAGACCCAGTACTTC. V usage is TRBV7-6 and J usage is TRBJ2-5; D gene uncertain. The ends were cut back, 1 base at V and 5 bases at J, with 11 bases in the middle. CDR3 length: 14 residues. The V gene's germline CDR1 is SGHVS and CDR2 FNYEAQ.

The chain couples TRBV29-1 to TRBJ2-7, with no clear D. The CDR3 consists of 13 residues. The V gene's germline CDR1 is SQVTM and CDR2 ANQGSEA. Deletions cut 6 bases from V and 2 bases from J, with 14 bases between. The CDR3 loop is CSVSTSRTYEQYF. The CDR3, as DNA: TGCAGCGTCTCAACCTCCAGGACCTACGAGCAGTACTTC.

The count of this clone is one. This rearrangement joins TRBV4-3 to TRBJ2-7, with D uncertain. V lost 0 bases, J lost 2 bases, and 8 bases lay in between. The CDR3 is made up of 14 amino acids. Germline V lookup: CDR1 LGHNA, CDR2 YSLEER. The CDR3 loop reads CASSQDQFAYEQYF. As DNA, the CDR3 is TGCGCCAGCAGCCAAGATCAGTTCGCCTACGAGCAGTACTTC.

This chain connects TRBV19 to TRBJ2-2, with D hard to call. Looked up from germline, CDR1 is LNHDA and CDR2 is SQIVND (reference sequence). The CDR3 spans 14 residues. V lost 3 bases and J lost 5, with 10 bases in between. The CDR3 DNA sequence: TGTGCCAGTAGTATCCGCTCGGTTACCGGGGAGCTGTTTTTT. It codes for CASSIRSVTGELFF.

The gene calls are TRBV9 and TRBJ2-5; D gene ambiguous. The ends were cut back, 4 bases at V and 1 base at J, with 8 bases in the middle. The CDR3 loop spans 13 amino acids. The germline gives CDR1 SGDLS, CDR2 YYNGEE. CDR3 sequence: CASSLELQETQYF. CDR3 in DNA: TGTGCCAGCAGCCTGGAGCTCCAAGAGACCCAGTACTTC.